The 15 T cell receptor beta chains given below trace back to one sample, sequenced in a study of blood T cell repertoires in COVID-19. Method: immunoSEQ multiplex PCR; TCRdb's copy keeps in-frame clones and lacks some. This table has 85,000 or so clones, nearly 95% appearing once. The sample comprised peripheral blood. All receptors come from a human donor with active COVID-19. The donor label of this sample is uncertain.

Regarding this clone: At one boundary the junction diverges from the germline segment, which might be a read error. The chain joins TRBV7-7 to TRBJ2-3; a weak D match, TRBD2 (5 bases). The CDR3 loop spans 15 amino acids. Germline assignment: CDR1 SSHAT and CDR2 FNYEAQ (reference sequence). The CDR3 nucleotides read TGTGCTAGCAGCCGCACTAGTTTCGGCACAGATACGCAGTATTTT. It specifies CASSRTSFGTDTQYF.

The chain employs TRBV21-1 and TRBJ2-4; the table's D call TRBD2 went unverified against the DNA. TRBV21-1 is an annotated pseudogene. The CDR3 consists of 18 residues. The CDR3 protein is CASSEGLAGGQGKNIQYF. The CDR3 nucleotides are TGTGCCAGCAGCGAGGGACTAGCGGGGGGGCAGGGCAAAAACATTCAGTACTTC.

The CDR3 loop is CASSLVDRPSNEQFF. In DNA form, the CDR3 reads TGTGCCAGCAGCTTAGTGGACAGGCCTTCCAATGAGCAGTTCTTC. This sequence joins TRBV7-2 and TRBJ2-1; 7 nucleotides agree with TRBD1. The germline CDR1 and CDR2 sequences are SGHTA and FQGNSA. The ends lost 1 base at V and 6 bases at J; junction bases unmatched: 6. This CDR3 has 15 amino acids.

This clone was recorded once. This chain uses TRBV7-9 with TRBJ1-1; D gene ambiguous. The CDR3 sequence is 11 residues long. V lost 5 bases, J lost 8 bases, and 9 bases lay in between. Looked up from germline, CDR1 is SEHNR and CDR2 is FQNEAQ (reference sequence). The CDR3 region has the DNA TGTGCCAGCAGCCTGAGGGAGGAAGCTTTCTTT. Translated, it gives CASSLREEAFF.

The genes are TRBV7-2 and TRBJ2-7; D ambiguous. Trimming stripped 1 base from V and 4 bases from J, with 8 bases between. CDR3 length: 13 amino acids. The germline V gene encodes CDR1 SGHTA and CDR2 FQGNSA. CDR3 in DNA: TGTGCCAGCAGCTTAGGGAGATCTTACGAGCAGTACTTC. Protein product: CASSLGRSYEQYF. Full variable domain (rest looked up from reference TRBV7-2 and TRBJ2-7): GAGVSQSPSNKVTEKGKDVELRCDPISGHTALYWYRQSLGQGLEFLIYFQGNSAPDKSGLPSDRFSAERTGGSVSTLTIQRTQQEDSAVYLCASSLGRSYEQYFGPGTRLTVT.

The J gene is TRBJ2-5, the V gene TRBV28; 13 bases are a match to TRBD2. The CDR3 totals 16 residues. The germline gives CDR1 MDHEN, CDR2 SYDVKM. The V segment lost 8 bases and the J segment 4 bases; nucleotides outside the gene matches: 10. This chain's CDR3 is CASRRGTSGNRETQYF. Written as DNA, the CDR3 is TGTGCCAGCCGACGTGGGACTAGCGGGAATCGAGAGACCCAGTACTTC.

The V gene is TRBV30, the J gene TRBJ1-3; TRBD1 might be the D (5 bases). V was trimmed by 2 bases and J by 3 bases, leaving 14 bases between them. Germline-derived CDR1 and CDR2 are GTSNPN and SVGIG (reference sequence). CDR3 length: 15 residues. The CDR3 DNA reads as TGTGCCTGGAGTTTAAGGGGATTAGGTGGAAACACCATATATTTT. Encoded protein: CAWSLRGLGGNTIYF.

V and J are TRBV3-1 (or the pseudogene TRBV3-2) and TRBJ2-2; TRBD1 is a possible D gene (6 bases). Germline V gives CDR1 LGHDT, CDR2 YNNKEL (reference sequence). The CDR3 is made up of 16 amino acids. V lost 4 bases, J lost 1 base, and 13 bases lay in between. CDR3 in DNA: TGTGCCAGCAGCCCCAGACAGGACATGAACACCGGGGAGCTGTTTTTT. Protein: CASSPRQDMNTGELFF.

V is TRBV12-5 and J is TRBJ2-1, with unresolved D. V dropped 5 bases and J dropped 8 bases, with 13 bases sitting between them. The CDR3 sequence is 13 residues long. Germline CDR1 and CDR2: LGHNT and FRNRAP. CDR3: CASGRGVVDEQFF. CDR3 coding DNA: TGTGCTAGTGGTCGCGGAGTAGTCGATGAGCAGTTCTTC.

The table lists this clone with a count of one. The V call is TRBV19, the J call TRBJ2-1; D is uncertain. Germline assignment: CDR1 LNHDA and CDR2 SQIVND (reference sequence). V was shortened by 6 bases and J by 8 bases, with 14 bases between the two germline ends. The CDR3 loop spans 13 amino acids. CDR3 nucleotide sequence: TGTGCCAGTAGAGCCTCGACTGGCCATGAGCAGTTCTTC. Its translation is CASRASTGHEQFF.

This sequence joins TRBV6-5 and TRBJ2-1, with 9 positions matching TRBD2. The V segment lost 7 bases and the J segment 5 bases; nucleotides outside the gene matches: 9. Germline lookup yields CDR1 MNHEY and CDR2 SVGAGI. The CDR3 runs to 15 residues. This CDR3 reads CASTLLAGPNNEQFF. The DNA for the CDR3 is TGTGCCAGCACCCTACTAGCGGGCCCCAACAATGAGCAGTTCTTC.

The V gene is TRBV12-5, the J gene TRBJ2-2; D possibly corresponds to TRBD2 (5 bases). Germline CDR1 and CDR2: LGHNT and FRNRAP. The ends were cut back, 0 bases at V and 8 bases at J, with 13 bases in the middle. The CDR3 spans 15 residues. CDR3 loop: CASGLVTGGEGELFF. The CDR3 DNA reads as TGTGCTAGTGGTTTGGTTACCGGTGGGGAGGGGGAGCTGTTTTTT.

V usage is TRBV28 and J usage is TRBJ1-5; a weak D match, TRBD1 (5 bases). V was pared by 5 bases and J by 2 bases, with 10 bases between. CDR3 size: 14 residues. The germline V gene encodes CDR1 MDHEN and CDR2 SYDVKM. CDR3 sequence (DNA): TGTGCCAGCAGTCCAATAGGGGGCAATCAGCCCCAGCATTTT. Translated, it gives CASSPIGGNQPQHF.

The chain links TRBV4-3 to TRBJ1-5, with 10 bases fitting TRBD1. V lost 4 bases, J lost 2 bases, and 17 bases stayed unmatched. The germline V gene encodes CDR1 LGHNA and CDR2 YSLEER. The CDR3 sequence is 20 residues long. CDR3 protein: CASSPTLRQGAIFRNQPQHF. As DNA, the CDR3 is TGCGCCAGCAGCCCAACGCTAAGACAGGGGGCTATTTTCCGCAATCAGCCCCAGCATTTT.

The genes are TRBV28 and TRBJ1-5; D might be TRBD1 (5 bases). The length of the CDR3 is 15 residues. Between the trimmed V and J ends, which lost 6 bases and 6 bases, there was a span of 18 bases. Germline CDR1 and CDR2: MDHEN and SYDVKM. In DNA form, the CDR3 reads TGTGCCAGCAGCAGCCCGGGTCGGGGGGGTCAGCCCCAGCATTTT. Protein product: CASSSPGRGGQPQHF.